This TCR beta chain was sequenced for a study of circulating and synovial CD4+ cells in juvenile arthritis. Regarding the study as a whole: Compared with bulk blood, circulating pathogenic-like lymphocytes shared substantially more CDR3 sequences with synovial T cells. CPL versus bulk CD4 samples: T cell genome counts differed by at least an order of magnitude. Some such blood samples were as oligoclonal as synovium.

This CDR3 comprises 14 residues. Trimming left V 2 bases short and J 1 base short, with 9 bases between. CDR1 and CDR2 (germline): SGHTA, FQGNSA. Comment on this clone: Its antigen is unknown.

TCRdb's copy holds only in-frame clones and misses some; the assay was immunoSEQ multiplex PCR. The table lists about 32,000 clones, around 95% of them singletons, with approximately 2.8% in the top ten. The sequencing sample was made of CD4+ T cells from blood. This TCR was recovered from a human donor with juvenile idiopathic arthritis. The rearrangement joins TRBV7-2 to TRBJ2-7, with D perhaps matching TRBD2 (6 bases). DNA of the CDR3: TGTGCCAGCAGCTTAAACGGGGGTTCCTACGAGCAGTACTTC. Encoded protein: CASSLNGGSYEQYF.